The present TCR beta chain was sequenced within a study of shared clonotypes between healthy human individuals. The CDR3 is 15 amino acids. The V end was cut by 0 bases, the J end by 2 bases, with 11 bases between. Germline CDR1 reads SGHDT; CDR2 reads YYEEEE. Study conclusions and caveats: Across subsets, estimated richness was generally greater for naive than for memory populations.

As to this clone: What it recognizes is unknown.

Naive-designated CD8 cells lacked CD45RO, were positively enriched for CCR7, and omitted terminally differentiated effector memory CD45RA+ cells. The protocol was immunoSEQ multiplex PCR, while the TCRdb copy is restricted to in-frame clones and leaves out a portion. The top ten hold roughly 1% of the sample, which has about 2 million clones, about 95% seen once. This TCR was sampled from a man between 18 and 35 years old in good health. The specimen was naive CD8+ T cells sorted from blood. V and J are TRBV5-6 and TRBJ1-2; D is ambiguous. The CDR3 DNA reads TGTGCCAGCAGCTTGGCTGGGCAGATGAACTATGGCTACACCTTC. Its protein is CASSLAGQMNYGYTF.